Listed here are 8 T cell receptor beta chains from one sample, sequenced in a study of T-cell memory formation after mild COVID-19. TCRdb reanalysed the 5' RACE reads using MiXCR and keeps one entry per CDR3 protein. The sample lists 100,000 to 120,000 distinct CDR3 sequences, approximately 22% occurring once. Sequenced: PBMCs or a T cell subset sorted from them (not recorded which). Receptors were obtained from a man in his late teens or twenties who had mild COVID-19 (a few samples of this study predate the infection). Cell type and time point are not known.

The chain carries TRBV20-1 and TRBJ2-1, with D perhaps matching TRBD2 (5 bases). Between the trimmed V and J ends, which lost 2 bases and 0 bases, there was a span of 11 bases. CDR1 DFQATT and CDR2 SNEGSKA come from the germline V gene (reference sequence). The CDR3 length is 15 residues. This CDR3 reads CSARPGLASYNEQFF. CDR3 sequence (DNA): TGCAGTGCTAGACCGGGCCTAGCCTCCTACAATGAGCAGTTCTTC.

The table lists this clonotype with a few counts. The rearrangement links TRBV7-7 to TRBJ2-3; D is ambiguous. V shed 2 bases and J shed 0 bases, with 9 bases lying between them. The CDR3 is 15 residues long. Germline CDR1 is SSHAT and CDR2 is FNYEAQ (reference sequence). CDR3 DNA: TGTGCCAGCAGCTTAACCCAAGATAGCACAGATACGCAGTATTTT. The encoded protein is CASSLTQDSTDTQYF.

This clonotype was picked up many times. The gene calls are TRBV6-5 and TRBJ1-6; no firm D call. The CDR3 has 14 amino acids. Germline values: CDR1 MNHEY, CDR2 SVGAGI. V gave up 0 bases and J gave up 10 bases, with 10 bases separating them. The CDR3 protein is CASSYSGVRSPLHF. CDR3 nucleotide sequence: TGTGCCAGCAGTTACTCCGGGGTGAGGTCACCCCTCCACTTT.

This clonotype was counted a single time. The chain couples TRBV7-2 to TRBJ2-1; no firm D call. From germline, CDR1 is SGHTA and CDR2 FQGNSA. The length of the CDR3 is 14 residues. V gave up 1 base and J gave up 3 bases, with 7 bases separating them. Here the CDR3 reads CASSLDPNYNEQFF. CDR3 nucleotide sequence: TGTGCCAGCAGCTTAGACCCGAACTACAATGAGCAGTTCTTC.

This clonotype was counted at least ten times. The J gene is TRBJ2-3, the V gene TRBV20-1; 8 bases match TRBD2. This CDR3 region has 16 residues. CDR1 and CDR2 from the germline V gene are DFQATT and SNEGSKA (reference sequence). V lost 6 bases, J lost 5 bases, and 16 bases stayed unmatched. CDR3 protein: CSASSSGGAGVDTQYF. The CDR3 coding sequence is TGCAGTGCATCCTCCTCCGGGGGGGCCGGGGTAGATACGCAGTATTTT.

This clonotype was observed a few times. The chain recombines TRBV7-6 with TRBJ2-7; D perhaps matches TRBD1 (6 bases). The V end was cut by 2 bases, the J end by 4 bases, with 12 bases between. Germline-derived CDR1 and CDR2 are SGHVS and FNYEAQ. The CDR3 sequence is 14 residues long. CDR3 nucleotide sequence: TGTGCCAGCAGCTTATCAGGGGAAGGGTACGAGCAGTACTTC. Amino acids: CASSLSGEGYEQYF.

The table lists this clonotype with a few counts. The chain employs TRBV5-6 and TRBJ2-7; D not resolved. The CDR3 runs 12 residues. V shed 4 bases and J shed 4 bases, with 9 bases lying between them. Germline CDR1 and CDR2: SGHDT and YYEEEE. CDR3 sequence (DNA): TGTGCCAGCAGCCTTCAGACATACGAGCAGTACGTC. Translating gives CASSLQTYEQYV.

The chain has TRBV4-1 and TRBJ2-7; D might be TRBD2 (6 bases). Trimming stripped 1 base from V and 7 bases from J, with 11 bases between. The CDR3 has 13 amino acids. Germline values: CDR1 MGHRA, CDR2 YSYEKL. CDR3 sequence: CASSQVAEGEQYF. The CDR3 DNA reads as TGCGCCAGCAGCCAAGTCGCGGAGGGGGAGCAGTACTTC.